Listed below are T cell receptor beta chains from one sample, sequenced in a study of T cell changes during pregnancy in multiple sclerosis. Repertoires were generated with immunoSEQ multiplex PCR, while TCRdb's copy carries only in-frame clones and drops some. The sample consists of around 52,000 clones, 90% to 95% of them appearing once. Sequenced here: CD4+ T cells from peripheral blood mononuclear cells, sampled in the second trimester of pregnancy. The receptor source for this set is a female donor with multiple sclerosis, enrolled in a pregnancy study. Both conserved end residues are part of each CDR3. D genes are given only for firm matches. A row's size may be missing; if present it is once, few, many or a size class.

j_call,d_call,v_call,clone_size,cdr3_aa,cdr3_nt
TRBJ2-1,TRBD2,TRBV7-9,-,CASSAGLDNEQFF,TGTGCCAGCAGCGCGGGACTAGACAATGAGCAGTTCTTC
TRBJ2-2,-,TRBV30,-,CAWSVIDTDTGELFF,TGTGCCTGGAGTGTAATAGACACGGACACCGGGGAGCTGTTTTTT
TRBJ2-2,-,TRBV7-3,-,CASSLGGSNTGELFF,TGTGCCAGCAGCTTAGGCGGGTCGAACACCGGGGAGCTGTTTTTT
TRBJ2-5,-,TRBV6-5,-,CASSRFTGGGETQYF,TGTGCCAGCAGCCGCTTCACCGGAGGAGGGGAGACCCAGTACTTC
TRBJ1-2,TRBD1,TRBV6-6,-,CASSSIRQGADGYTF,TGTGCCAGCAGCTCCATTCGACAGGGGGCGGATGGCTACACCTTC
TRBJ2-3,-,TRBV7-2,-,CASSPASFTQYF,TGTGCCAGCAGCCCGGCTAGCTTTACGCAGTATTTT
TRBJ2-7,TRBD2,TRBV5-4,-,CASSRREGTLSEQYF,TGTGCCAGCAGCAGGAGGGAGGGGACCCTCTCGGAGCAGTACTTC
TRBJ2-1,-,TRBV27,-,CASSFQGRNEQFF,TGTGCCAGCAGTTTTCAGGGAAGGAATGAGCAGTTCTTC
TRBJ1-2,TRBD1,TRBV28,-,CASRQGVYGYTF,TGTGCCAGCAGACAGGGGGTCTATGGCTACACCTTC
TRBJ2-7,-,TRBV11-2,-,CASSLLARPYEQYF,TGTGCCAGCAGCTTATTAGCTAGACCCTACGAGCAGTACTTC
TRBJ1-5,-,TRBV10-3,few,CAISEVGGGNQPQHF,TGTGCCATCAGTGAGGTGGGTGGAGGCAATCAGCCCCAGCATTTT
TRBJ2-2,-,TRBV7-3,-,CASSRPGGELFF,TGTGCCAGCAGCCGCCCCGGCGGGGAGCTGTTTTTT
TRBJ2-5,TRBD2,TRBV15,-,CATSRDLGLAGQETQYF,TGTGCCACCAGCAGAGACCTGGGACTAGCAGGGCAAGAGACCCAGTACTTC
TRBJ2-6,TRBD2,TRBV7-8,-,CASSLVVTGGSGANVLTF,TGTGCCAGCAGCTTAGTAGTAACGGGGGGATCTGGGGCCAACGTCCTGACTTTC
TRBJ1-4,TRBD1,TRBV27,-,CASSWRQGSEKLFF,TGTGCCAGCAGTTGGAGACAGGGGTCTGAAAAACTGTTTTTT
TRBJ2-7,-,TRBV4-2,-,CASSQDVLGAREQYF,TGTGCCAGCAGCCAAGATGTCCTAGGGGCTCGCGAGCAGTACTTC
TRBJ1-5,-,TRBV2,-,CASRVTGGDSNQPQHF,TGTGCCAGCAGAGTTACTGGAGGGGACAGCAATCAGCCCCAGCATTTT
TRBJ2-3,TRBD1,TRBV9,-,CASSVQGVGDTQYF,TGTGCCAGCAGCGTACAGGGGGTCGGAGATACGCAGTATTTT
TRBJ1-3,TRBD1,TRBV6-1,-,CASSADRAGNTIYF,TGTGCCAGCAGTGCGGACAGGGCTGGAAACACCATATATTTT
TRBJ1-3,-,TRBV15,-,CATSSPTESSGNTIYF,TGTGCCACCAGCTCCCCCACAGAGAGCTCTGGAAACACCATATATTTT
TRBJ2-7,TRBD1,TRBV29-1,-,CSVEGGQGYYEQYF,TGCAGCGTTGAAGGGGGACAGGGCTACTACGAGCAGTACTTC
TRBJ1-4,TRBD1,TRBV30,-,CAWREQGTNEKLFF,TGTGCCTGGAGGGAACAGGGGACTAATGAAAAACTGTTTTTT
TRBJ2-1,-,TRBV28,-,CASSLPGLTYNEQFF,TGTGCCAGCAGTTTACCGGGTTTAACCTACAATGAGCAGTTCTTC
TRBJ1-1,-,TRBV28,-,CASAAGFTEAFF,TGTGCCAGTGCCGCGGGGTTCACTGAAGCTTTCTTT
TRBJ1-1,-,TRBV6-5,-,CASSYEAFF,TGTGCCAGCAGTTACGAGGCTTTCTTT
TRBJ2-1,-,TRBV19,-,CASSSSGSVGIF,TGTGCCAGTAGTTCAAGCGGGTCTGTGGGAATCTTC
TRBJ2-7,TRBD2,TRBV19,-,CASSLAGETFSYEQYF,TGTGCCAGTAGTCTGGCGGGAGAGACCTTCTCCTACGAGCAGTACTTC
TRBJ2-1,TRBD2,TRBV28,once,CASSRPGLAGGHQFF,TGTGCCAGCAGTAGGCCGGGACTAGCGGGAGGGCATCAGTTCTTC
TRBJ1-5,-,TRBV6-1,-,CASSEAEGTVQPQHF,TGTGCCAGCAGTGAAGCGGAGGGGACTGTTCAGCCCCAGCATTTT
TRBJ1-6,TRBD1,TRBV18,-,CASSPPGTAVYSPLHF,TGTGCCAGCTCACCACCCGGGACAGCGGTTTATTCACCCCTCCACTTT
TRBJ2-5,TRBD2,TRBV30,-,CAWSVRGLAGVKETQYF,TGTGCCTGGAGTGTAAGGGGACTAGCGGGGGTGAAGGAGACCCAGTACTTC
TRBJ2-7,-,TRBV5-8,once,CASSLRQVTYEQYF,TGTGCCAGCAGCTTGCGACAGGTCACCTACGAGCAGTACTTC
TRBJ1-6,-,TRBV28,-,CASLGGPLASPLHF,TGTGCCAGCTTGGGGGGGCCGCTCGCTTCACCCCTCCACTTT
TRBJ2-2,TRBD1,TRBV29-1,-,CSVLQGARNTGELFF,TGCAGCGTATTACAGGGGGCCCGGAACACCGGGGAGCTGTTTTTT
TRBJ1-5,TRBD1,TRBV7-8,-,CASSLTGAVSNQPQHF,TGTGCCAGCAGCTTAACAGGGGCAGTAAGCAATCAGCCCCAGCATTTT
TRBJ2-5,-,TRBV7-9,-,CASSPGGQETQYF,TGTGCCAGCAGCCCCGGGGGCCAAGAGACCCAGTACTTC
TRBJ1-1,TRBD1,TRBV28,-,CASSPATGARGTEAFF,TGTGCCAGCAGTCCTGCGACAGGGGCCAGGGGCACTGAAGCTTTCTTT
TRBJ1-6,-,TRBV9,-,CASSARGQDTTPLHF,TGTGCCAGCAGCGCCAGGGGCCAGGACACTACTCCCCTCCACTTT
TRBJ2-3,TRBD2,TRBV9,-,CASSSSSGGTDTQYF,TGTGCCAGCAGCTCATCTAGCGGGGGTACAGATACGCAGTATTTT
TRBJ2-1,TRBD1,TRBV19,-,CASSISGQGWNEQFF,TGTGCCAGTAGTATATCGGGACAGGGATGGAATGAGCAGTTCTTC
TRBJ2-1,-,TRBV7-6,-,CATSKEDSTSNEQFF,TGTGCCACCTCCAAGGAGGACAGTACCTCCAATGAGCAGTTCTTC
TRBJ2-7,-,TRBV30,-,CAWSVSIYEQYF,TGTGCCTGGAGTGTGTCCATCTACGAGCAGTACTTC
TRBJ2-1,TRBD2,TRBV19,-,CASSPRGLAMSYNEQFF,TGTGCCAGTAGTCCCCGGGGACTAGCGATGTCCTACAATGAGCAGTTCTTC
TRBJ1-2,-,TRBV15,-,CATSRGGQSSYGYTF,TGTGCCACCAGCAGAGGAGGACAGTCGTCCTATGGCTACACCTTC
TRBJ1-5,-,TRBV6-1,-,CASQRGLLKPQHF,TGTGCCAGCCAGAGAGGTCTCCTGAAGCCCCAGCATTTT
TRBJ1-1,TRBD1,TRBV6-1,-,CASRATGGLEAFF,TGTGCCAGCAGGGCGACAGGGGGTCTTGAAGCTTTCTTT
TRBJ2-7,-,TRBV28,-,CASSSGGFVYEQYF,TGTGCCAGCAGTTCCGGAGGGTTTGTTTACGAGCAGTACTTC
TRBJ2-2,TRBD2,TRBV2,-,CASRAGWGGTGELFF,TGTGCCAGCAGAGCCGGATGGGGGGGCACCGGGGAGCTGTTTTTT
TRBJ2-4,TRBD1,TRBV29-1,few,CSGRTGDIQYF,TGCAGCGGAAGGACAGGGGACATTCAGTACTTC
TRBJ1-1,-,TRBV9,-,CASSVVAENTEAFF,TGTGCCAGCAGCGTAGTAGCGGAGAACACTGAAGCTTTCTTT
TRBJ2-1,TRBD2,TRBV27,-,CASSPVAGTSGYNEQFF,TGTGCCAGCAGTCCAGTCGCCGGGACTAGCGGCTACAATGAGCAGTTCTTC
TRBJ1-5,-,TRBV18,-,CASSPAGDEPQHF,TGTGCCAGCTCACCTGCGGGTGATGAGCCCCAGCATTTT
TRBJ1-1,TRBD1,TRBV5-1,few,CASSSLDRAEAFF,TGCGCCAGCAGCTCCCTCGACAGGGCTGAAGCTTTCTTT
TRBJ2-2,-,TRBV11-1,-,CASSSPAGELFF,TGTGCCAGCAGCTCCCCCGCCGGGGAGCTGTTTTTT
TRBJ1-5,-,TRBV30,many,CAWSVRGHNQPQHF,TGTGCCTGGAGTGTAAGGGGACACAATCAGCCCCAGCATTTT